Listed below are T cell receptor beta chains from one sample, sequenced in a study of blood T cell repertoires in COVID-19. Libraries were prepared by immunoSEQ multiplex PCR; TCRdb keeps only in-frame clonotypes and omits some of them. The sample consists of tens of thousands of clones, more than 65% of them appearing once. Sequenced input: peripheral blood. These receptor sequences come from a woman older than 75 with active or convalescent COVID-19. Both conserved end residues are trimmed from each CDR3. The order of the fields is V gene, J gene, D gene, CDR3 protein. A D gene is named only where the DNA matches it firmly.

v_gene: TRBV15; j_gene: TRBJ1-3; d_gene: -; CDR3aa: ATSRDRGFGNTIY
v_gene: TRBV11-3; j_gene: TRBJ2-3; d_gene: -; CDR3aa: ASSSPGLLTDTQY
v_gene: TRBV7-9; j_gene: TRBJ2-2; d_gene: TRBD2; CDR3aa: ASSQVERGATNTGELF
v_gene: TRBV18; j_gene: TRBJ1-2; d_gene: -; CDR3aa: ASSPQGVGYGYT
v_gene: TRBV5-1; j_gene: TRBJ2-7; d_gene: -; CDR3aa: ASSLDQGLYEQY
v_gene: TRBV7-6; j_gene: TRBJ2-1; d_gene: -; CDR3aa: ASSFSSYQF
v_gene: TRBV27; j_gene: TRBJ2-6; d_gene: -; CDR3aa: ASSPDRKRSGANVLT
v_gene: TRBV2; j_gene: TRBJ2-7; d_gene: TRBD1; CDR3aa: ASSANRDRANYEQY
v_gene: TRBV7-3; j_gene: TRBJ2-1; d_gene: TRBD2; CDR3aa: ASSSPTSAHNEQF
v_gene: TRBV19; j_gene: TRBJ2-7; d_gene: TRBD2; CDR3aa: ASSGSVRDGRQY
v_gene: TRBV5-1; j_gene: TRBJ2-1; d_gene: -; CDR3aa: ASSLELVGTSNEQF
v_gene: TRBV3-1/TRBV3-2; j_gene: TRBJ2-7; d_gene: TRBD1; CDR3aa: ASSTSGDRIYEQY
v_gene: TRBV7-9; j_gene: TRBJ2-7; d_gene: -; CDR3aa: ASSREGADSYEQY
v_gene: TRBV10-3; j_gene: TRBJ2-7; d_gene: TRBD1; CDR3aa: AIEQGTSYEQY
v_gene: TRBV30; j_gene: TRBJ2-2; d_gene: -; CDR3aa: AWASSGELF
v_gene: TRBV5-8; j_gene: TRBJ2-1; d_gene: TRBD2; CDR3aa: ASSLARTSGSYNEQF
v_gene: TRBV3-1/TRBV3-2; j_gene: TRBJ1-6; d_gene: -; CDR3aa: ASSQVMAGASPLH
v_gene: TRBV9; j_gene: TRBJ2-5; d_gene: -; CDR3aa: ASSARTESKETQY
v_gene: TRBV5-1; j_gene: TRBJ2-2; d_gene: -; CDR3aa: ASSLVQGGTGELF
v_gene: TRBV28; j_gene: TRBJ2-5; d_gene: TRBD2; CDR3aa: ASSSSPGLAGRQETQY
v_gene: TRBV6-5; j_gene: TRBJ1-5; d_gene: -; CDR3aa: ASRTGGSNQPQH
v_gene: TRBV27; j_gene: TRBJ2-3; d_gene: -; CDR3aa: ASSFVRTDTQY
v_gene: TRBV18; j_gene: TRBJ2-7; d_gene: -; CDR3aa: ASSPPNGGWEQY
v_gene: TRBV7-8; j_gene: TRBJ2-2; d_gene: TRBD2; CDR3aa: ASSPIAGGPMGTGELF
v_gene: TRBV6-2/TRBV6-3; j_gene: TRBJ1-2; d_gene: -; CDR3aa: ASSYSRGINYGYT
v_gene: TRBV18; j_gene: TRBJ2-5; d_gene: TRBD2; CDR3aa: ASSRGLAGGDQETQY
v_gene: TRBV10-2; j_gene: TRBJ1-3; d_gene: -; CDR3aa: ASRTQGHPSGNTIY
v_gene: TRBV6-5; j_gene: TRBJ2-7; d_gene: TRBD1; CDR3aa: ASRQDRGVWEQY
v_gene: TRBV5-1; j_gene: TRBJ1-2; d_gene: TRBD1; CDR3aa: ASSLVGLFTGGSAGYT
v_gene: TRBV6-5; j_gene: TRBJ1-6; d_gene: -; CDR3aa: ASRDGTVYNSPLH
v_gene: TRBV5-1; j_gene: TRBJ2-1; d_gene: -; CDR3aa: ASSPGWGVHRAEQF
v_gene: TRBV10-3; j_gene: TRBJ1-6; d_gene: TRBD1; CDR3aa: AISDLGQGNSPLH
v_gene: TRBV7-8; j_gene: TRBJ2-3; d_gene: TRBD2; CDR3aa: ASSLGSGRERADTQY
v_gene: TRBV7-8; j_gene: TRBJ2-1; d_gene: -; CDR3aa: AGGVFQDNEQF
v_gene: TRBV7-9; j_gene: TRBJ2-5; d_gene: TRBD2; CDR3aa: ASSTSGSSETQY